This T cell receptor beta chain was recorded in a study of tumor-infiltrating lymphocytes in primary liver carcinoma. In the study overall: Surgeons resected the patients' primary liver carcinomas.

TCR beta cDNA was made from 400 to 600 ng total RNA with a constant-region primer. Libraries of TCR beta came from three nested multiplex PCR rounds with slightly modified ARM-PCR. In the first two PCR rounds, TRBV1-TRBV30 forward primers were paired with a C-beta reverse primer, and each round lasted roughly 9 cycles. TCRdb used MiXCR to reprocess the multiplex PCR reads, holding one entry per CDR3 protein. The sample carries approximately 330,000 distinct CDR3 sequences, 65% recorded once. This clonotype was counted a single time. A much larger clone lies a single base off, so this may be a read error. V dropped 6 bases and J dropped 7; count of bases not matched to a gene: 11. From germline, CDR1 is SQVTM and CDR2 ANQGSEA. The CDR3 covers 15 residues. Researchers drew blood RNA from unsorted whole blood and extracted germline DNA as well. Investigators obtained approximately 3.9 milliliters of peripheral blood ahead of surgery.

This TCR came from a man aged 35 to 55 with primary liver carcinoma and hepatitis B virus infection. V gene TRBV29-1 combines with J gene TRBJ2-3; 12 positions agree with TRBD2. Source material: peripheral blood. CDR3 protein: CSVETGLAGSNTQYF. CDR3 sequence (DNA): TGCAGCGTCGAAACGGGACTAGCGGGCTCCAATACGCAGTATTTT.